These T cell receptor beta chains were read from a single sample in a study of a mutant IDH1 vaccine in newly diagnosed glioma. These TCRs are of unknown antigen specificity. Sequencing used immunoSEQ multiplex PCR; TCRdb keeps in-frame clones, though not all of them. In the table there are 20,000 to 25,000 clones, about 70% of which are singletons. The sequencing here drew on peripheral blood mononuclear cells (PBMCs), taken from a glioma patient whose treatment included an IDH1 peptide vaccine. The receptors come from a man aged 18 to 29 with glioma. Some clones in this sample may be carry-over from other donors' samples. Both conserved end residues are part of each CDR3. A D gene is named only where the DNA matches it firmly. Expanded clones are given a class, and other clones once, few, many or no size at all.

v_gene	abundance	j_gene	d_gene	CDR3nt	CDR3aa
TRBV10-3	NA	TRBJ1-4	TRBD1	TGTGCCATCAGTGTGGAGGGGGCTGGTGAAAAACTGTTTTTT	CAISVEGAGEKLFF
TRBV7-2	NA	TRBJ1-1	NA	TGTGCCACCGGGTGGGTGGGGCGAAACACTGAAGCTTTCTTT	CATGWVGRNTEAFF
TRBV7-2	NA	TRBJ2-2	NA	TGTGCCAGCAGCCCACAGGCCTCGTGGAGTACCGGGGAGCTGTTTTTT	CASSPQASWSTGELFF
TRBV13	NA	TRBJ2-4	TRBD2	TGTGCCAGCAGCTTAGGGTCTAGCGGGGCCAAAAACATTCAGTACTTC	CASSLGSSGAKNIQYF
TRBV6-5	few	TRBJ1-5	NA	TGTGCCAGCCGACTATATTTCAATCAGCCCCAGCATTTT	CASRLYFNQPQHF
TRBV6-5	NA	TRBJ2-1	NA	TGTGCCACGAGCTTGGGAGGGGGCAGCTACAATGAGCAGTTCTTC	CATSLGGGSYNEQFF
TRBV9	NA	TRBJ2-5	TRBD2	TGTGCCAGCAGCCCCTGGGGGGGGAGCCGGACGGAGACCCAGTACTTC	CASSPWGGSRTETQYF
TRBV7-9	NA	TRBJ2-1	NA	TGTGCCAGCAGCTCAGGGCTAGCCACCCGGGGAGGATCCTACAATGAGCAGTTCTTC	CASSSGLATRGGSYNEQFF
TRBV6-5	NA	TRBJ2-7	TRBD2	TGTGCCAGCAGTTACACTAGGCGGGAGGCCACCTACGAGCAGTACTTC	CASSYTRREATYEQYF
TRBV9	NA	TRBJ2-1	NA	TGTGCCAGCAGCCCCCATCGGTACAATGAGCAGTTCTTC	CASSPHRYNEQFF
TRBV5-1	NA	TRBJ2-2	NA	TGCGCCAGCAGGGAACAGCCTAACACCGGGGAGCTGTTTTTT	CASREQPNTGELFF
TRBV30	once	TRBJ1-2	NA	TGTGCCTGGACCGGGGTTTGGGGCTACACCTTC	CAWTGVWGYTF
TRBV2	NA	TRBJ2-2	TRBD1	TGTGCCAGCACCCCAGCGGGACAGGGGTGGTCCGGGGAGCTGTTTTTT	CASTPAGQGWSGELFF
TRBV4-2	large	TRBJ2-7	NA	TGTGCCAGCAGCCAGGACTCCTACGAGCAGTACTTC	CASSQDSYEQYF
TRBV2	NA	TRBJ1-1	NA	TGTGCCAGCACCTTAAGGGCTGAAGCTTTCTTT	CASTLRAEAFF
TRBV6-5	few	TRBJ2-1	TRBD2	TGTGCCAGCAGTTACTCGCGGGTCACTAGCGGCAATGAGCAGTTCTTC	CASSYSRVTSGNEQFF
TRBV23-1	NA	TRBJ1-2	TRBD1	TGCGCCAGCAATGGGACAGGGACGTCGGCATACTATGGCTACACCTTC	CASNGTGTSAYYGYTF
TRBV5-4	NA	TRBJ1-2	NA	TGTGCCAGCAGCTCGGAGAGACAGGACCTAGGGAGGGGCTACACCTTC	CASSSERQDLGRGYTF
TRBV4-1	few	TRBJ1-5	NA	TGCGCCAGCAGCCAAGAAGAACGGAACAGGCGCAATCAGCCCCAGCATTTT	CASSQEERNRRNQPQHF
TRBV18	NA	TRBJ1-2	NA	TGTGCCAGCTCCCAAAGAGGGGGGGCACGAGGCTACACCTTC	CASSQRGGARGYTF
TRBV5-6	NA	TRBJ2-7	NA	TGTGCCAGCAGCTCGACTGCCAGGGCGACCTACGAGCAGTACTTC	CASSSTARATYEQYF
TRBV29-1	NA	TRBJ1-1	NA	TGCAGCGTTGTGCGGCGACTGAACACTGAAGCTTTCTTT	CSVVRRLNTEAFF
TRBV5-1	NA	TRBJ1-2	NA	TGCGCCAGCAGCTTGTCCCGGGACACAACCTATAACTATGGCTACACCTTC	CASSLSRDTTYNYGYTF
TRBV5-1	NA	TRBJ1-2	TRBD1	TGCGCCAGCAGCTGGTCGGGACAGACTTCCTATGGCTACACCTTC	CASSWSGQTSYGYTF
TRBV19	few	TRBJ1-5	NA	TGTGCCAGTAGTATAGACAACTACAATCAGCCCCAGCATTTT	CASSIDNYNQPQHF
TRBV9	NA	TRBJ1-4	TRBD1	TGTGCCAGCAGCTTCTCCTGGACAGGGGATGAAAAACTGTTTTTT	CASSFSWTGDEKLFF
TRBV5-4	NA	TRBJ2-7	NA	TGTGCCAGCAGCTTGGGCGCGGACAGTCATAGTGGGTACTTC	CASSLGADSHSGYF
TRBV2	few	TRBJ1-5	NA	TGTGCCAGCAGTGGGGGGCAGGGTAGCAATCAGCCCCAGCATTTT	CASSGGQGSNQPQHF